This T cell receptor beta chain was identified in a study of OX40 agonist ivuxolimab in advanced cancers. Researchers took blood at baseline, on cycle 4 day 1, and on cycle 7 day 1. This CDR3 comprises 14 residues. V lost 5 bases, J lost 5 bases, and 9 bases stayed unmatched. The germline V gene has CDR1 SGHRS and CDR2 YFSETQ. The assay was immunoSEQ multiplex PCR, and TCRdb's table has in-frame clones only and misses some. The sample contains 75,000 to 100,000 clones, more than 75% of which appear only once. The gene calls are TRBV5-1 and TRBJ1-2; 7 positions agree with TRBD1. This TCR was sampled from an adult with an advanced solid tumor such as melanoma, head and neck, liver or kidney cancer. Sequenced material: CD4+ or CD8+ T cells sorted from blood, taken in a trial of the OX40 agonist ivuxolimab. This CDR3 reads CASRPQTGKYGYTF. Written as DNA, the CDR3 is TGCGCCAGCAGACCCCAGACAGGGAAATATGGCTACACCTTC.